The 6 T cell receptor beta chains given below trace back to one sample, sequenced in a study of blood T cells in healthy people across ages. Using a J-beta primer mix together with a sample-barcoded 5' primer, a second PCR was run for about 6 to 11 cycles. TCRdb passed the 5' RACE reads through MiXCR, listing each CDR3 protein once. Among about 1.6 million distinct CDR3 sequences, 30% to 40% were seen once, and the ten largest hold about 11%. The specimen was blood. These TCRs come from a woman aged 30 to 39 in good health.

V and J are TRBV7-8 and TRBJ1-2, with D perhaps matching TRBD1 (6 bases). The V gene's germline CDR1 is SGHVS and CDR2 FQNEAQ. Trimming pared 1 base from V and 4 bases from J, leaving 16 bases between. There are 16 residues in the CDR3. The CDR3 DNA sequence: TGTGCCAGCAGCTTAGGATCCTTCGGGGGCCGCTATGGCTACACCTTC. Translated, it gives CASSLGSFGGRYGYTF.

V and J are TRBV20-1 and TRBJ2-1; the match to TRBD2 covers 8 bases. Germline assignment: CDR1 DFQATT and CDR2 SNEGSKA (reference sequence). The CDR3 runs 14 residues. The CDR3 DNA follows: TGCAGCGCACCCGGCGGGGGGTCTTACAATGAGCAGTTCTTC. This encodes CSAPGGGSYNEQFF.

The V and J genes are TRBV4-2 and TRBJ2-3; 7 bases match TRBD2. Per the germline V gene, CDR1 is LGHNA and CDR2 is YNFKEQ. CDR3 size: 15 residues. J was trimmed by 1 base and V by 2 bases; bases with no gene match: 3. The CDR3 nucleotides are TGTGCCAGCAGCCAATCGGCGGGGGGCACAGATACGCAGTATTTT. Encoded protein: CASSQSAGGTDTQYF.

This clonotype appeared a single time. The chain combines TRBV4-1 with TRBJ1-5, with 7 nucleotides matching TRBD1. CDR1 is MGHRA, CDR2 YSYEKL, per germline. CDR3 size: 17 residues. V shed 0 bases and J 4 bases; nucleotides not matched to a gene: 9. CDR3 sequence reads: CASSQERLTGENQPQHF. CDR3 in DNA: TGCGCCAGCAGCCAAGAAAGGCTAACAGGGGAGAATCAGCCCCAGCATTTT.

The J gene is TRBJ2-1, the V gene TRBV30; no firm D call. Per germline, CDR1 GTSNPN and CDR2 SVGIG (reference sequence). Between the trimmed V and J ends, which lost 3 bases and 8 bases, there was a span of 8 bases. The CDR3 length is 11 residues. CDR3 nucleotides: TGTGCCTGGAGATCCTATCATGAGCAGTTCTTC. It specifies CAWRSYHEQFF. The full variable domain, its missing parts supplied by reference TRBV30 and TRBJ2-1, is SQTIHQWPATLVQPVGSPLSLECTVEGTSNPNLYWYRQAAGRGLQLLFYSVGIGQISSEVPQNLSASRPQDRQFILSSKKLLLSDSGFYLCAWRSYHEQFFGPGTRLTVL.

This chain joins TRBV3-1 and TRBJ1-1; maybe TRBD1 (5 bases). Germline V lookup: CDR1 LGHDT, CDR2 YNNKEL (reference sequence). V lost 5 bases and J lost 5, with 15 bases in between. This CDR3 is 14 amino acids long. The CDR3 sequence is CASSSRVGETEAFF. In DNA form, the CDR3 reads TGTGCCAGCAGCTCACGAGTGGGGGAGACTGAAGCTTTCTTT.